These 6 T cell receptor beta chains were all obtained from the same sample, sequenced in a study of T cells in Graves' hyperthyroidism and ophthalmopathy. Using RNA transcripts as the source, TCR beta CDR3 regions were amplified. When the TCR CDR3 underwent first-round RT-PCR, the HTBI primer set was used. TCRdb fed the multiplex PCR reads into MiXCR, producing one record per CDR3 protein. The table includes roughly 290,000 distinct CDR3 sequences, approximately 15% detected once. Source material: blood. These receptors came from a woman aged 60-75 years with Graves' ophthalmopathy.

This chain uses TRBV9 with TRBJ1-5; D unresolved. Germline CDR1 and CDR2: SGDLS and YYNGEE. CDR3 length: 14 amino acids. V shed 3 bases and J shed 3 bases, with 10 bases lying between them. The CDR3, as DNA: TGTGCCAGCAGCGCGGACGGGAACAATCAGCCCCAGCATTTT. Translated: CASSADGNNQPQHF.

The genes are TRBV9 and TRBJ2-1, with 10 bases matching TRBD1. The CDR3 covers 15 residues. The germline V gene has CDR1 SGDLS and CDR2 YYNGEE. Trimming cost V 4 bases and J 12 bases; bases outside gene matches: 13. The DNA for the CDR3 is TGTGCCAGCAGCAATACCGGACAGGGGGGTCTACGGCAGTTCTTC. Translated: CASSNTGQGGLRQFF.

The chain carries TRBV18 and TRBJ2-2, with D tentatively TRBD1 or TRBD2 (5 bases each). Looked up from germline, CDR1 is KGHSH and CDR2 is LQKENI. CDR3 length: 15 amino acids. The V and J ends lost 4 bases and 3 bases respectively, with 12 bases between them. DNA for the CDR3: TGTGCCAGCTCACGGGACCTCCCAGACACCGGGGAGCTGTTTTTT. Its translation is CASSRDLPDTGELFF. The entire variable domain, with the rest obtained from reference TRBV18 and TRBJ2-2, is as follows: NAGVMQNPRHLVRRRGQEARLRCSPMKGHSHVYWYRQLPEEGLKFMVYLQKENIIDESGMPKERFSAEFPKEGPSILRIQQVVRGDSAAYFCASSRDLPDTGELFFGEGSRLTVL.

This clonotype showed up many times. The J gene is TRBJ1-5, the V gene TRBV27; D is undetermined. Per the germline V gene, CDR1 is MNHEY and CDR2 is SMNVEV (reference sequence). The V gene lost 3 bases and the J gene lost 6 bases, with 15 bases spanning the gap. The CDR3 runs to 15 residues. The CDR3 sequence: CASSFLSDGTQPQHF. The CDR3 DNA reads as TGTGCCAGCAGTTTTTTATCCGATGGTACTCAGCCCCAGCATTTT.

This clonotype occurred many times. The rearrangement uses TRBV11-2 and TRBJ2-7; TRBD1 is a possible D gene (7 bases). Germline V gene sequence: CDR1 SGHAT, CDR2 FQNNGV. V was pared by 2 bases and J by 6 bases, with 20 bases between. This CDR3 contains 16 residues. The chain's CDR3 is CASSLLQGGRVGEQYF. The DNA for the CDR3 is TGTGCCAGCAGCTTACTGCAGGGGGGAAGAGTAGGCGAGCAGTACTTC.

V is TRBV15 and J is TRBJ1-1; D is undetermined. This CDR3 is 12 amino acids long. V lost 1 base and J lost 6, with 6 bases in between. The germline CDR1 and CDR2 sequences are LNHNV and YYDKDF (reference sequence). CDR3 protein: CATSRAGAEAFF. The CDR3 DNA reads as TGTGCCACCAGCAGAGCTGGTGCTGAAGCTTTCTTT.